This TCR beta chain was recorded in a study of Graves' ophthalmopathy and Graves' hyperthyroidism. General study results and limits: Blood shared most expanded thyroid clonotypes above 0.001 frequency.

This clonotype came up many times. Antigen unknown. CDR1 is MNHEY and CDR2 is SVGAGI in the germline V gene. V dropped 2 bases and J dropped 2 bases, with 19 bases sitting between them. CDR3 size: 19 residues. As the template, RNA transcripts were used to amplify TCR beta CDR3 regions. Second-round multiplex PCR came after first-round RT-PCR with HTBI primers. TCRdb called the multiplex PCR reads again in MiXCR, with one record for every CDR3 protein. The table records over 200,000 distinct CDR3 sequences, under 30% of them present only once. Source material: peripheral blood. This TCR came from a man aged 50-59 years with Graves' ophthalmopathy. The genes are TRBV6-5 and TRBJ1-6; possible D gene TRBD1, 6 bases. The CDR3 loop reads CASSYLGFYRVTYNSPLHF. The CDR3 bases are TGTGCCAGCAGTTACCTTGGTTTCTACAGGGTGACCTATAATTCACCCCTCCACTTT.